This T cell receptor beta chain was sequenced for a study of Ad26.COV2.S vaccination and SARS-CoV-2 variants (dated by TCRdb to 2020 to 2022). About the study as a whole: Donors in the vaccine arm were drawn from COV1001, a multicentre, randomized, double-blind, placebo-controlled phase I-IIa trial testing Ad26.COV2.S in healthy adults. Ad26.COV2.S was administered intramuscularly at 5 x 10^10 or 1 x 10^11 viral particles, either as a single shot or as two shots given 56 days apart. Trial participants were randomized into five groups of five, in which low-dose or high-dose Ad26.COV2.S was given once or twice, or placebo was given on both occasions. The specificity and breadth of SARS-CoV-2-reactive T cell receptors after Ad26.COV2.S vaccination were assessed by TCRbeta repertoire sequencing. A total of about 30 samples were included in the TCR-sequenced set, comprising around 20 Ad26.COV2.S vaccine recipients, 5 placebo recipients and 8 SARS-CoV-2 convalescent individuals. Throughout the experiments and outcome assessment, investigators stayed blinded to trial group allocation. General findings and caveats noted by the study authors: After vaccination, spike-specific CD8+ and CD4+ T cell responses were reported to show substantial breadth. Vaccine and placebo recipients had comparable non-spike TCR breadth, which fits with the vaccine containing only spike. Compared with placebo recipients, Ad26.COV2.S recipients showed higher spike-specific TCR breadth (P = 0.0014). The authors noted that total T cell responses may have been underestimated by the TCR breadth and depth analyses. Comparing responses between vaccine doses or regimens was not something the study was powered to do.

The sample's treatment or condition label, decoded: some 20 received Ad26.COV2.S at low or high dose, single or two shots; about 5 received placebo; per-sample allocation not given. For vaccine and placebo recipients, repertoires were sequenced using samples collected on day 63 after the first injection. Cohort 1b enrolled roughly 25 adults aged 18-55 years at a single site in Boston, USA, between 29 July and 7 August 2020. Ad26.COV2.S was a replication-incompetent adenovirus type 26 vector expressing a prefusion-stabilized SARS-CoV-2 spike protein from the original Wuhan strain. TCRbeta CDR3 regions were sequenced with the immunoSEQ Assay. After extraction, genomic DNA underwent amplification by bias-controlled multiplex PCR, followed by high-throughput sequencing. The authors processed their data as follows. To quantify the absolute abundance of each unique TCRbeta CDR3 region, sequences were collapsed and filtered. Usable DNA was measured by amplifying reference genes present in all nucleated cells, and TCRbeta template counts were normalized to that usable DNA to estimate T cell fraction. Repertoire TCRs were annotated as SARS-CoV-2-specific by exact matching of V gene, CDR3 amino acid sequence and J gene to a known reactive TCR set. MIRA supplied the reference SARS-CoV-2 TCR set, which was filtered for enrichment in COVID-19-positive ImmuneCODE repertoires so that public or cross-reactive TCRs were removed. Drawing on the MIRA antigens, annotated TCRs were analysed further at the level of specific ORF or position within ORF. Breadth was defined as annotated unique rearrangements over total unique productive rearrangements; depth was the summed frequency of those rearrangements. Group comparisons of TCR breadth used two-sided Wilcoxon rank-sum tests. Here the immuneACCESS table is served through TCRdb, limited to in-frame sequences with V and J called. Missing clones are a known gap in these copies; in checked studies unresolved V genes cover under half, and the rest lacks a known reason. The DNA gave D and trimming, while V, J and clone size come from that table. The table for this sample lists about 350,000 clones; about 88% of them were counted only once. About 6.4% of the sample comes from the top ten.

The germline V gene (reference sequence) specifies GTSNPN as CDR1 and SVGIG as CDR2. The CDR3 contains 11 residues, cysteine and phenylalanine counted. CDR3 DNA is the only sequence kept; it has 33 bases, read in frame from the first base. V is shortened by 5 bases, J by 8 bases, and the region joining them spans 12 bases. As for this clone: Its specific antigen is unknown. Base qualities are not recorded, but no much larger clone differs from it by a single base.

The starting material was peripheral blood, obtained in a trial of Ad26.COV2.S vaccine versus placebo. This clonotype originated in a person between 18 and 60 years old who received the Ad26.COV2.S COVID-19 vaccine or a placebo. The receptor chain draws on TRBV30 and TRBJ1-2; the D gene lacks a confident call. In nucleotide form, the sequence is TGTGCCTGGGGTGGACTGGGCGGCTACACCTTC. This codes for CAWGGLGGYTF.